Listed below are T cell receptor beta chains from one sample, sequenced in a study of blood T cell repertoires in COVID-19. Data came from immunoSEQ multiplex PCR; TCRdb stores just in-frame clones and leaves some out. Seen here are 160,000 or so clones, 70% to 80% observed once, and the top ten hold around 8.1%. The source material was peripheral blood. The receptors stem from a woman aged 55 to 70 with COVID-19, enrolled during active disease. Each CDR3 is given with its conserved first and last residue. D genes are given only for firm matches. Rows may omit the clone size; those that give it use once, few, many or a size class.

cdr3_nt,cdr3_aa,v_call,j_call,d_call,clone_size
TGTGCCACTTCCGGTCTTAGGGAGCTGTTTTTT,CATSGLRELFF,TRBV28,TRBJ2-2,NA,NA
TGTGCCAGCAGCTTGGTTGCGGGGGGTGGAGAGACCCAGTACTTC,CASSLVAGGGETQYF,TRBV5-4,TRBJ2-5,TRBD2,NA
TGTGCCAGCAGTGAATTTGGGGGCTTCGGGCCCCAGCATTTT,CASSEFGGFGPQHF,TRBV25-1,TRBJ1-5,NA,NA
TGTGCCAGCAGTAACACCGGGACAGGGGTTTTGGAGACCCAGTACTTC,CASSNTGTGVLETQYF,TRBV2,TRBJ2-5,TRBD1,few
TGTGCCAGCAGCCAAACAGGGGGAGGCACAGATACGCAGTATTTT,CASSQTGGGTDTQYF,TRBV3-1/TRBV3-2,TRBJ2-3,TRBD1,few
TGTGCCAGCAGCGCACAGGGCGTTCGTCAGTACTTC,CASSAQGVRQYF,TRBV25-1,TRBJ2-5,NA,few
TGTGCCAGCAGCGTCACCGGGACAGGGGACGGTGGCTACACCTTC,CASSVTGTGDGGYTF,TRBV9,TRBJ1-2,TRBD1,many
TGTGCCAGCAGTTACTCGATCTACAGGGGTACAGATACGCAGTATTTT,CASSYSIYRGTDTQYF,TRBV6-6,TRBJ2-3,TRBD1,NA
TGTGCCATCAGTGAGTCGGCCAATAGCAATCAGCCCCAGCATTTT,CAISESANSNQPQHF,TRBV10-3,TRBJ1-5,NA,once
TGCGCCGGCAGCTTGGCTGGTTTGAGCGGCTACACCTTC,CAGSLAGLSGYTF,TRBV5-1,TRBJ1-2,NA,NA
TGTGCCAGCAGCCGGACCTTACTAGCGGGAGTTAGAAAGACCCAGTACTTC,CASSRTLLAGVRKTQYF,TRBV5-4,TRBJ2-5,TRBD2,NA
TGTGCCAGCAGCCCCTCCGGGACAGTTAACACCGGGGAGCTGTTTTTT,CASSPSGTVNTGELFF,TRBV5-4,TRBJ2-2,TRBD1,NA
TGTGCCAGCAGCTTCGGACAGTTGTCTGGAAACACCATATATTTT,CASSFGQLSGNTIYF,TRBV7-6,TRBJ1-3,NA,few
TGTGCCAGCAGTTTGTTACAGGGTCTTCTGAGCACTGAAGCTTTCTTT,CASSLLQGLLSTEAFF,TRBV28,TRBJ1-1,NA,NA
TGTGCCTGGAGTGTGTCCCTAGCGGGAGGGGGCCAGTACTTC,CAWSVSLAGGGQYF,TRBV30,TRBJ2-5,TRBD2,NA
TGTGCCAGTAGGACTAGCGGGACCAATGAGCAGTTCTTC,CASRTSGTNEQFF,TRBV19,TRBJ2-1,TRBD2,NA
TGTGCCTGGAGTGGAGAAGATTTAACCGTCTCCTACGAGCAGTACTTC,CAWSGEDLTVSYEQYF,TRBV30,TRBJ2-7,NA,NA
TGTGCCAGCTCAATCAAAGCGAAGGACACTGAAGCTTTCTTT,CASSIKAKDTEAFF,TRBV18,TRBJ1-1,NA,NA
TGTGCCAGCACCGACAGGGAGGTCACCGGGGAGCTGTTTTTT,CASTDREVTGELFF,TRBV2,TRBJ2-2,NA,NA
TGCGCCAGCAGCCCCGGACAGGGCGTGAACACTGAAGCTTTCTTT,CASSPGQGVNTEAFF,TRBV5-1,TRBJ1-1,TRBD1,NA
TGTGCCAGCAGCTTCGGGACAAACCACGAGCAGTACTTC,CASSFGTNHEQYF,TRBV11-2,TRBJ2-7,NA,NA
TGTGCCAGCAGCCAAGAGGCTAGCGGAGGCACAGATACGCAGTATTTT,CASSQEASGGTDTQYF,TRBV4-2,TRBJ2-3,TRBD2,NA
TGTGCCAGCAGCCGCAATCGACAGGGCGAAGCAGATACGCAGTATTTT,CASSRNRQGEADTQYF,TRBV7-3,TRBJ2-3,TRBD1,NA
TGTGCCAGCAGCTCGTACGGGACAGACTTGAACACTGAAGCTTTCTTT,CASSSYGTDLNTEAFF,TRBV11-2,TRBJ1-1,TRBD1,few
TGTGCCAGCAGCTTGGGACACCAGCAAGCCGGGGAGCTGTTTTTT,CASSLGHQQAGELFF,TRBV7-3,TRBJ2-2,NA,NA
TGTGCCAGCAGTTCTCTTGGGGGTGGGACTCCGTCGGTTGAGCAGTTCTTC,CASSSLGGGTPSVEQFF,TRBV28,TRBJ2-1,NA,NA
TGTGCCAGCAGGGAAATAGTGGTTGAGCAGTTCTTC,CASREIVVEQFF,TRBV2,TRBJ2-1,NA,NA
TGTGCCAGCAGTTTGGGGGGTGGCTATAGCAATCAGCCCCAGCATTTT,CASSLGGGYSNQPQHF,TRBV28,TRBJ1-5,NA,NA
TGTGCCAGCAGCTCGTGGGCTAGCGGGAGAAGAACCGGGGAGCTGTTTTTT,CASSSWASGRRTGELFF,TRBV11-2,TRBJ2-2,TRBD2,NA
TGTGCCAGCAGCTTAGGGACAGGGGGCGCCGGTATAGATACGCAGTATTTT,CASSLGTGGAGIDTQYF,TRBV7-6,TRBJ2-3,TRBD1,NA
TGTGCCAGCAGTCCGGACAGGGGTTTGAGCTATGGCTACACCTTC,CASSPDRGLSYGYTF,TRBV6-5,TRBJ1-2,TRBD1,NA
TGCAGCGGCGGCCCCACGGGGTTTAGAGGCTACACCTTC,CSGGPTGFRGYTF,TRBV29-1,TRBJ1-2,NA,NA
TGTGCCAGCAGCCCCCGACAGGGCGGCTTTGGCTACACCTTC,CASSPRQGGFGYTF,TRBV7-2,TRBJ1-2,TRBD1,few
TGTGCCAGTAGTATCCTTTCGTCCTCCTACAATGAGCAGTTCTTC,CASSILSSSYNEQFF,TRBV19,TRBJ2-1,NA,few
TGTGCCAGCAGCCTGAGTCATAGCAATCAGCCCCAGCATTTT,CASSLSHSNQPQHF,TRBV28,TRBJ1-5,NA,NA
TGTGCCAGCAGCTTACCGCCGGGGGAGACCCAGTACTTC,CASSLPPGETQYF,TRBV7-2,TRBJ2-5,NA,NA
TGTGCCAGCAGTTACGAGGACTATGGCTACACCTTC,CASSYEDYGYTF,TRBV2,TRBJ1-2,NA,NA
TGCGCCAGCAGCCAAGACCTAGGAGGGTCGTATCCCTACGAGCAGTACTTC,CASSQDLGGSYPYEQYF,TRBV4-3,TRBJ2-7,NA,NA
TGTGCCAGCAGCTTACGGGAAGCGCGGGAGTACAATGAGCAGTTCTTC,CASSLREAREYNEQFF,TRBV7-8,TRBJ2-1,TRBD2,NA
TGTGCCAGCAGTTACTCGATTCCAGGGGGCTCTGGGGCCAACGTCCTGACTTTC,CASSYSIPGGSGANVLTF,TRBV6-2/TRBV6-3,TRBJ2-6,TRBD1,once
TGTGCCAGCAGTGAAATACAGGGTTTTGGCACTGAAGCTTTCTTT,CASSEIQGFGTEAFF,TRBV25-1,TRBJ1-1,NA,NA
TGTGCCAGCAGCCACACCCCCGGGGCAACTAATGAAAAACTGTTTTTT,CASSHTPGATNEKLFF,TRBV28,TRBJ1-4,NA,NA
TGTGCCATCAGTACTAGCGGGAGATCGGGCACAGATACGCAGTATTTT,CAISTSGRSGTDTQYF,TRBV10-3,TRBJ2-3,TRBD2,few
TGTGCCAGTCGACCGGGACTAGCGGGATCCGGGGAGCTGTTTTTT,CASRPGLAGSGELFF,TRBV19,TRBJ2-2,TRBD2,NA
TGTGCCAGCAAGCTTAACTATGGCTACACCTTC,CASKLNYGYTF,TRBV6-5,TRBJ1-2,NA,few
TGTGCCAGTAGTATGAGACAGGAGGTCAATCAGCCCCAGCATTTT,CASSMRQEVNQPQHF,TRBV19,TRBJ1-5,NA,once
TGTGCCAGCAGCTTAAGCTGGACAGGGGAGACACCCCTCCACTTT,CASSLSWTGETPLHF,TRBV13,TRBJ1-6,TRBD1,NA
TGTGCCAGCAGTCAAAGTCAGCCCGTCCAGGGGGTTAACTATGGCTACACCTTC,CASSQSQPVQGVNYGYTF,TRBV28,TRBJ1-2,TRBD1,NA